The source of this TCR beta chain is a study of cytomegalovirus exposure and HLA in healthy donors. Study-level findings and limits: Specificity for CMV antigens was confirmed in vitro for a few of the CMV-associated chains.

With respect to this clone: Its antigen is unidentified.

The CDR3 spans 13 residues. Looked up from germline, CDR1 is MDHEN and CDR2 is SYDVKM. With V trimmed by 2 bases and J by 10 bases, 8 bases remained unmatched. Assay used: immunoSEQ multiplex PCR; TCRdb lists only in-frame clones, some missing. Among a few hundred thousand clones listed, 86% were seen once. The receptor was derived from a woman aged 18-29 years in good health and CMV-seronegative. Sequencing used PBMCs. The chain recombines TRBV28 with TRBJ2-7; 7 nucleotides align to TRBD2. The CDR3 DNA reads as TGTGCCAGCAGTTTAGGGACCCGGACTAGTCAGTACTTC. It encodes CASSLGTRTSQYF.